The 6 T cell receptor beta chains listed next were all sequenced from one sample in a study of cytomegalovirus exposure and HLA in healthy donors. The data were produced by immunoSEQ multiplex PCR, yet TCRdb's version contains in-frame clones alone and is incomplete. The sample shows 65,000 to 90,000 clones, approximately 96% of them seen only once. Sequencing was performed on PBMCs. These receptors all come from a man aged 18-30 years in good health and CMV-seronegative.

V gene TRBV19 combines with J gene TRBJ2-1; D uncertain. Germline loops: CDR1 LNHDA, CDR2 SQIVND (reference sequence). This CDR3 spans 14 amino acids. Trimming shortened V by 4 bases and J by 8 bases, and 15 bases separated the two germline ends. The DNA for the CDR3 is TGTGCCAGTAGTACCCATGATAGCTCCGATGAGCAGTTCTTC. Translating it yields CASSTHDSSDEQFF. The whole variable domain, remainder taken from reference TRBV19 and TRBJ2-1, is DGGITQSPKYLFRKEGQNVTLSCEQNLNHDAMYWYRQDPGQGLRLIYYSQIVNDFQKGDIAEGYSVSREKKESFPLTVTSAQKNPTAFYLCASSTHDSSDEQFFGPGTRLTVL.

CDR3 amino acids: CASSPTANYGYTF. The CDR3 DNA follows: TGTGCCAGCAGCCCGACAGCTAACTATGGCTACACCTTC. The V gene is TRBV6-5, the J gene TRBJ1-2; perhaps TRBD1 as D (5 bases). CDR1 is MNHEY and CDR2 is SVGAGI in the germline V gene. There are 13 residues in the CDR3. V gave up 6 bases and J gave up 0 bases, with 8 bases separating them.

The chain couples TRBV27 to TRBJ2-7, with a tentative D call TRBD1 (6 bases). Germline-derived CDR1 and CDR2 are MNHEY and SMNVEV (reference sequence). V dropped 3 bases and J dropped 6 bases, with 9 bases sitting between them. The CDR3 runs 12 residues. Here the CDR3 DNA reads TGTGCCAGCAGTTTTACAGGGTCCGAGCAGTACTTC. It specifies CASSFTGSEQYF.

V usage is TRBV6-1 and J usage is TRBJ1-1; D gene unclear. The CDR3 is made up of 14 amino acids. V was clipped by 6 bases and J by 0 bases, with 11 bases between them. Germline CDR1 is MNHNS and CDR2 is SASEGT. The CDR3 DNA follows: TGTGCCAGCAGGGAGGAGTCCATGAACACTGAAGCTTTCTTT. Translated, it gives CASREESMNTEAFF.

V is TRBV29-1 and J is TRBJ2-2; D is uncertain. V was trimmed by 3 bases and J by 0 bases, leaving 5 bases between them. Germline CDR1 and CDR2: SQVTM and ANQGSEA. CDR3 length equals 13 residues. The CDR3 coding sequence is TGCAGCGTTGACAGGACGAACACCGGGGAGCTGTTTTTT. Its translation: CSVDRTNTGELFF.

The chain links TRBV18 to TRBJ1-2, with 9 bases identical to TRBD1. The germline gives CDR1 KGHSH, CDR2 LQKENI. Germline trimming cut 2 bases from V and 8 bases from J; bases unmatched to any gene: 6. CDR3 length: 14 amino acids. The CDR3 sequence: CASSPDRGFQGYTF. For the CDR3, the DNA is TGTGCCAGCTCACCAGACAGGGGGTTTCAAGGCTACACCTTC. The full variable domain, its missing parts supplied by reference TRBV18 and TRBJ1-2, is NAGVMQNPRHLVRRRGQEARLRCSPMKGHSHVYWYRQLPEEGLKFMVYLQKENIIDESGMPKERFSAEFPKEGPSILRIQQVVRGDSAAYFCASSPDRGFQGYTFGSGTRLTVV.